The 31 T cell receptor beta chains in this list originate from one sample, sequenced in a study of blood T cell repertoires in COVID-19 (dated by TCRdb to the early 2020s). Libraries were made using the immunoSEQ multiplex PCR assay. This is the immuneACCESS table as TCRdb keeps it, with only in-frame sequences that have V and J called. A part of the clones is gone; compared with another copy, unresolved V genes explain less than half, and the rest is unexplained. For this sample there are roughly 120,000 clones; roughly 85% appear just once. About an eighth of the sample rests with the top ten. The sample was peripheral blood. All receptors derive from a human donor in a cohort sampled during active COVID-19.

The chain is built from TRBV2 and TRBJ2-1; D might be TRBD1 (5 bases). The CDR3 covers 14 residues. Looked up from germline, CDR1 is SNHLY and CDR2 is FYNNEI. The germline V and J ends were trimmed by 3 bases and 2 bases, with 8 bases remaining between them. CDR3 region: CASSDAGTYNEQFF. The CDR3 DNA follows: TGTGCCAGCAGTGACGCAGGGACCTACAATGAGCAGTTCTTC.

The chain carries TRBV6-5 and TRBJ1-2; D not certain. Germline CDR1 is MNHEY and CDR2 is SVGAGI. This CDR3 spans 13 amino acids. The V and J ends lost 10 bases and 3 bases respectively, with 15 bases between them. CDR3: CAIRHPVDYGYTF. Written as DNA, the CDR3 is TGTGCCATCCGACACCCGGTAGACTATGGCTACACCTTC.

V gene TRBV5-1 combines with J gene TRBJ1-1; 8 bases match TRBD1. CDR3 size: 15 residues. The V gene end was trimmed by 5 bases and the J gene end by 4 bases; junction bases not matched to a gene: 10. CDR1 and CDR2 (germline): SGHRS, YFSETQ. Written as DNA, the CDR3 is TGCGCCAGCAGATCAAACAGGGGGGATAGCACTGAAGCTTTCTTT. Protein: CASRSNRGDSTEAFF.

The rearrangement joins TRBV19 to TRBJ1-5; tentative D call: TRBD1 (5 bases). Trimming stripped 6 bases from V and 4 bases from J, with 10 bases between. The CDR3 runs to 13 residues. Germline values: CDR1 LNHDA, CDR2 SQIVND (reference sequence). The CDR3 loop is CASRVGPNQPQHF. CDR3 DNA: TGTGCCAGTAGGGTGGGGCCTAATCAGCCCCAGCATTTT.

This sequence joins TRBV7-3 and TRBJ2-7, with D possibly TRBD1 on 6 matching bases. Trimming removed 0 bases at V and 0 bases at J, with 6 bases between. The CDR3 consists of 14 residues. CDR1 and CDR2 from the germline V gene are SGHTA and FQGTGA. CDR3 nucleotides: TGTGCCAGCAGCTTAACAGGGGGCTCCTACGAGCAGTACTTC. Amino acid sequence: CASSLTGGSYEQYF.

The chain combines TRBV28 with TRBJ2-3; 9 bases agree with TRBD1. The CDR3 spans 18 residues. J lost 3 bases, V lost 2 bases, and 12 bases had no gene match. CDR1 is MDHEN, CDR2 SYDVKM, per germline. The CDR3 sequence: CASSLSLFNRGQTDTQYF. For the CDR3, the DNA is TGTGCCAGCAGTTTAAGCCTCTTTAACAGGGGGCAGACAGATACGCAGTATTTT. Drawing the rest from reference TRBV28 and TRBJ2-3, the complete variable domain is DVKVTQSSRYLVKRTGEKVFLECVQDMDHENMFWYRQDPGLGLRLIYFSYDVKMKEKGDIPEGYSVSREKKERFSLILESASTNQTSMYLCASSLSLFNRGQTDTQYFGPGTRLTVL.

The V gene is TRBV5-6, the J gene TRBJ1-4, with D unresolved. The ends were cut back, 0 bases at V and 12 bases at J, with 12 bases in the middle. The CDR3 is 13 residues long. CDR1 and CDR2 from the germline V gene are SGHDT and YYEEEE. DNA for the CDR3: TGTGCCAGCAGCTTGGGACCTATGCGGGAACTGTTTTTT. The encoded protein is CASSLGPMRELFF.

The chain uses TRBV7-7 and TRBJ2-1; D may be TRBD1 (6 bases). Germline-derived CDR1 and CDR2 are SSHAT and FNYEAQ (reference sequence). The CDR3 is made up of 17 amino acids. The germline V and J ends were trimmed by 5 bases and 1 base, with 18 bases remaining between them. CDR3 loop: CASSPRTGTISYNEQFF. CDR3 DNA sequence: TGTGCCAGCAGCCCCCGCACCGGGACAATTTCCTACAATGAGCAGTTCTTC.

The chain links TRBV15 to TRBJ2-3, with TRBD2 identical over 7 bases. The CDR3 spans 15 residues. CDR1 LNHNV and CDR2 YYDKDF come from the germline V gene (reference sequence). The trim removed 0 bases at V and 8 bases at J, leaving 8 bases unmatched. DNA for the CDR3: TGTGCCACCAGCAGAGATCGCTGGGAGGGGAGTACGCAGTATTTT. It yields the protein CATSRDRWEGSTQYF.

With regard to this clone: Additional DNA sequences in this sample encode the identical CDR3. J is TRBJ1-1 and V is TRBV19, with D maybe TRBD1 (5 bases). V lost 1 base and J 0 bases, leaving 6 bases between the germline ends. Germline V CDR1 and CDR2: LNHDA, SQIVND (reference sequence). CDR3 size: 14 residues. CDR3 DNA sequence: TGTGCCAGTAGTATAGGACAGATGAACACTGAAGCTTTCTTT. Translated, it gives CASSIGQMNTEAFF.

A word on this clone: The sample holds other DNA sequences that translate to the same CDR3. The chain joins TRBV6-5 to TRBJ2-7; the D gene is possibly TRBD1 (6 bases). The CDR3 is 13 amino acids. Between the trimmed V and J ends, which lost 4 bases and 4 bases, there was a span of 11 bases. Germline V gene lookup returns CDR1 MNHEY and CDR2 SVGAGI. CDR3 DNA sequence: TGTGCCAGCAGTTCCTTACAGGGTTACGAGCAGTACTTC. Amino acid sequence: CASSSLQGYEQYF.

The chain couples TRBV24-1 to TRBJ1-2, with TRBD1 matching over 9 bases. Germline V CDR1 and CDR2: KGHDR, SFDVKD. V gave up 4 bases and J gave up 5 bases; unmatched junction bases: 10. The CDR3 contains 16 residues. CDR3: CATSDPGQGEVYGYTF. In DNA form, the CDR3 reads TGTGCCACCAGTGACCCGGGACAGGGTGAAGTATATGGCTACACCTTC.

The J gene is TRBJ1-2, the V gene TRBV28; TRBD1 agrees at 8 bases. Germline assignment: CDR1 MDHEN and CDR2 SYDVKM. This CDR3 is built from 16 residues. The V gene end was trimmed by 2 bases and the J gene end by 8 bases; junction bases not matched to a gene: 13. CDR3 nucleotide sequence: TGTGCCAGCAGTTTACCTCAGGACAGGGTAACGGGCGGCTACACCTTC. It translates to CASSLPQDRVTGGYTF.

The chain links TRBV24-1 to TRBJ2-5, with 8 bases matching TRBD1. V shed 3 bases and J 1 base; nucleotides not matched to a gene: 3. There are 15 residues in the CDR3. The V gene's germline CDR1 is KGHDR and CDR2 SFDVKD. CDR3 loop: CATSDPTGGQETQYF. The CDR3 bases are TGTGCCACCAGTGATCCTACAGGGGGCCAAGAGACCCAGTACTTC.

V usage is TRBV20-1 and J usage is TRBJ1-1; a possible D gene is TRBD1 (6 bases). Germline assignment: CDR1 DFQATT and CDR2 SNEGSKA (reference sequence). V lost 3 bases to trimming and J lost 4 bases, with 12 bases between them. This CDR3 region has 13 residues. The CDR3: CSASSQGVTEAFF. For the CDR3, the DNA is TGCAGTGCTAGTTCACAGGGCGTCACTGAAGCTTTCTTT.

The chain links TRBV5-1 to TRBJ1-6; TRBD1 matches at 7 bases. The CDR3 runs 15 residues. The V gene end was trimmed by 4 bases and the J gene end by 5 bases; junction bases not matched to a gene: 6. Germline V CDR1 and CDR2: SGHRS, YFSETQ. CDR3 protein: CASSHGTADNSPLHF. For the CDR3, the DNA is TGCGCCAGCAGCCACGGGACAGCAGATAATTCACCCCTCCACTTT.

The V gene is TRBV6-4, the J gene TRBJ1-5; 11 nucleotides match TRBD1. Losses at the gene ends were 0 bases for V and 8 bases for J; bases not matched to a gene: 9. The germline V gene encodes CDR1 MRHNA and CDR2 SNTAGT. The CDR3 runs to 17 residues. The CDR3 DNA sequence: TGTGCCAGCAGTGACTCGAGGGACAGGGGGGGAATCAAGCCCCAGCATTTT. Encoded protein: CASSDSRDRGGIKPQHF.

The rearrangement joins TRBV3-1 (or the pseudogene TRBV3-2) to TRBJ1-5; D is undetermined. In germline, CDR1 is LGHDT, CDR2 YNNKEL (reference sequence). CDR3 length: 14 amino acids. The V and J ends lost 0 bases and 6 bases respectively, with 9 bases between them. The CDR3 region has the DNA TGTGCCAGCAGCCAAGATCTTAGTGGTCAGCCCCAGCATTTT. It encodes CASSQDLSGQPQHF.

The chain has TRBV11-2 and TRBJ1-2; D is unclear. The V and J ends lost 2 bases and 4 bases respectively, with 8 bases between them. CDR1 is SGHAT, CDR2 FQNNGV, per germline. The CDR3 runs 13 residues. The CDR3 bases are TGTGCCAGCAGCTTACAAGGGAGCTATGGCTACACCTTC. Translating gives CASSLQGSYGYTF.

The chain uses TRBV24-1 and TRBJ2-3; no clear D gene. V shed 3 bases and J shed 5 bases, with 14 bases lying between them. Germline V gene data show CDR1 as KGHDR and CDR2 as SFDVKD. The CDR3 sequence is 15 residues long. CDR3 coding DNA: TGTGCCACCAGTGATCGCCTAATCTGGTTAGATACGCAGTATTTT. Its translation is CATSDRLIWLDTQYF.

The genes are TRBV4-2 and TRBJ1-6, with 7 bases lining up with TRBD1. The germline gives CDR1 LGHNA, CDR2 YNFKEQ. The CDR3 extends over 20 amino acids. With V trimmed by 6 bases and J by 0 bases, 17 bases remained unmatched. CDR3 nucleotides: TGTGCCAGCAGACCCTTGGAGCGGACAGGTTTTAGCTCCTATAATTCACCCCTCCACTTT. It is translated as CASRPLERTGFSSYNSPLHF.

The CDR3 sequence: CASSLGSYSNQPQHF. The CDR3 coding sequence is TGTGCCAGCAGCTTAGGTTCCTATAGCAATCAGCCCCAGCATTTT. The chain has TRBV7-2 and TRBJ1-5; D ambiguous. V lost 1 base to trimming and J lost 0 bases, with 7 bases between them. CDR3 size: 15 residues. Germline loops: CDR1 SGHTA, CDR2 FQGNSA.

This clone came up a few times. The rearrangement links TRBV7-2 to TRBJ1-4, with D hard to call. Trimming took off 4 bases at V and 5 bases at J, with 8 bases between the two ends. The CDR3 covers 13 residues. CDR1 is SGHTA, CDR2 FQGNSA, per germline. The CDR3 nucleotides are TGTGCCAGCAGCTCACTCTACAATGAAAAACTGTTTTTT. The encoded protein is CASSSLYNEKLFF.

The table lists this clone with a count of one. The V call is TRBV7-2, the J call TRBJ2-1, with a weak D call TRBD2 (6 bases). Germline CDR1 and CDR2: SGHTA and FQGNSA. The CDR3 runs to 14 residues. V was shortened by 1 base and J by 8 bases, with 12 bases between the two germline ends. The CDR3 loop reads CASSLEKLAHEQFF. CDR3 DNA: TGTGCCAGCAGCTTAGAAAAACTAGCCCATGAGCAGTTCTTC.

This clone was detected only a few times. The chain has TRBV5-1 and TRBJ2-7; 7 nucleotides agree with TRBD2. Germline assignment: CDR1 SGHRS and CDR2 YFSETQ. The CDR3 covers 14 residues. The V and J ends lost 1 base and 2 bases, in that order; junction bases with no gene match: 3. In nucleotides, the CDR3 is TGCGCCAGCAGCTTGTGGGGGGGACCCTACGAGCAGTACTTC. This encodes CASSLWGGPYEQYF.

Here the CDR3 reads CASSRSASPGGYNEQFF. CDR3 DNA sequence: TGCGCCAGCAGCCGTTCGGCCTCCCCGGGGGGTTACAATGAGCAGTTCTTC. The chain recombines TRBV4-1 with TRBJ2-1; 7 bases align to TRBD2. Germline trimming cut 4 bases from V and 4 bases from J; bases unmatched to any gene: 13. The CDR3 extends over 17 amino acids. Germline V gives CDR1 MGHRA, CDR2 YSYEKL.

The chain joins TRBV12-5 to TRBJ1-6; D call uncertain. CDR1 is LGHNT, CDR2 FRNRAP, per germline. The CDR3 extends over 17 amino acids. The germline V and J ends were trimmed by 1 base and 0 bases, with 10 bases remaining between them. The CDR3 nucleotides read TGTGCTAGTGGTTTGGACGATGGGAGCTCCTATAATTCACCCCTCCACTTT. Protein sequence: CASGLDDGSSYNSPLHF. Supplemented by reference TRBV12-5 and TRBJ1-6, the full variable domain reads DARVTQTPRHKVTEMGQEVTMRCQPILGHNTVFWYRQTMMQGLELLAYFRNRAPLDDSGMPKDRFSAEMPDATLATLKIQPSEPRDSAVYFCASGLDDGSSYNSPLHFGNGTRLTVT.

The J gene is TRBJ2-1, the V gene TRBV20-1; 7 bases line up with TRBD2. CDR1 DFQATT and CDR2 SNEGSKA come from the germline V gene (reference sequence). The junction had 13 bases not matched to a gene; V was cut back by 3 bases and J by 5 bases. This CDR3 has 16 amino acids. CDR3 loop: CSASRRSGGLNNEQFF. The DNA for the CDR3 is TGCAGTGCTAGTAGGCGCTCGGGGGGATTAAACAATGAGCAGTTCTTC.

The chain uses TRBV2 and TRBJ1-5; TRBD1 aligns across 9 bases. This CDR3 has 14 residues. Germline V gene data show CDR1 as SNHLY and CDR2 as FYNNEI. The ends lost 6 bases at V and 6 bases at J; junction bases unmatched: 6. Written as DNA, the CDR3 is TGTGCCAGCAGACCGGGACAGGGTCCTCAGCCCCAGCATTTT. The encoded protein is CASRPGQGPQPQHF.

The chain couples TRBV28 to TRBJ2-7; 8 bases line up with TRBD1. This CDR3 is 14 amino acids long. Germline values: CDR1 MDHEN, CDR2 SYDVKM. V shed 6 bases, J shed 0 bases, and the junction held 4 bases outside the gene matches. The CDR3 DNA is TGTGCCAGCAGAAAACAGGGGGACTCCTACGAGCAGTACTTC. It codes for CASRKQGDSYEQYF.

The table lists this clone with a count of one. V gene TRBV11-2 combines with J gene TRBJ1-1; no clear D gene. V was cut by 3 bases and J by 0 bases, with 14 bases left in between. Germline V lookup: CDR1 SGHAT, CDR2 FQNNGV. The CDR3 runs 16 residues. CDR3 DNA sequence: TGTGCCAGCAGCTTGGGTTGGAGTTCGGTGAACACTGAAGCTTTCTTT. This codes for CASSLGWSSVNTEAFF.